The 12 T cell receptor beta chains below all came from one sample that was sequenced in a study of regulatory T cells in long-lasting Graves disease. Time point described: newly diagnosed GD, antithyroid drugs for less than 3 months. RNA from PBMCs was the source of the TCR library. Investigators prepared the TCR beta libraries by applying iRepertoire HTBI primers and Arm-PCR of CDR3 regions. MiXCR was run by TCRdb on the multiplex PCR reads, yielding one entry per CDR3 protein. Of more than 400,000 distinct CDR3 sequences listed, less than 20% are singletons. In addition, the sample was reused for a study of T cells in Graves' hyperthyroidism and ophthalmopathy.

Sequences were derived from peripheral blood mononuclear cells (PBMCs), sampled at new diagnosis, from a patient treated with antithyroid drugs. Source of these receptors: a woman aged 25 to 39 with Graves disease.

This clonotype was observed a few times. The genes are TRBV29-1 and TRBJ2-7; maybe TRBD2 (8 bases). CDR3 size: 13 residues. Germline loops: CDR1 SQVTM, CDR2 ANQGSEA. V lost 4 bases and J 5 bases, leaving 15 bases between the germline ends. CDR3 amino acids: CSVAPGGGDEQYF. DNA for the CDR3: TGCAGCGTTGCGCCGGGAGGGGGCGACGAGCAGTACTTC.

This clonotype was detected many times. This sequence joins TRBV20-1 and TRBJ2-7, with 8 bases aligning to TRBD2. The CDR3 runs 15 residues. With V trimmed by 3 bases and J by 3 bases, 10 bases remained unmatched. Germline CDR1 reads DFQATT; CDR2 reads SNEGSKA (reference sequence). The CDR3 reads CSASSDSGKGYEQYF. CDR3 in DNA: TGCAGTGCTAGCTCCGATAGCGGGAAGGGCTACGAGCAGTACTTC.

The chain recombines TRBV14 with TRBJ2-1, with a possible D match to TRBD2 (6 bases). The CDR3 runs to 17 residues. With 2 bases removed from V and 7 bases from J, the gap between germline ends came to 21 bases. CDR1 is SGHDN, CDR2 FVKESK, per germline. CDR3 loop: CASSQKSKASAWNEQFF. The CDR3 nucleotides are TGTGCCAGCAGCCAAAAAAGTAAGGCTAGCGCCTGGAATGAGCAGTTCTTC.

This clonotype was seen repeatedly, ten times or more. V gene TRBV27 combines with J gene TRBJ2-3; no clear D. Germline assignment: CDR1 MNHEY and CDR2 SMNVEV (reference sequence). Trimming stripped 7 bases from V and 2 bases from J, with 10 bases between. CDR3 length: 13 residues. CDR3 residues: CASIGPSTDTQYF. DNA of the CDR3: TGTGCCAGCATCGGGCCATCCACAGATACGCAGTATTTT.

The rearrangement uses TRBV28 and TRBJ1-4, with 11 bases fitting TRBD1. The J segment lost 7 bases and the V segment lost 4 bases, leaving 2 bases of the junction unmatched. The V gene's germline CDR1 is MDHEN and CDR2 SYDVKM. The CDR3 is 14 amino acids. The CDR3 bases are TGTGCCAGCAGTTCAGGGACAGGGGGTGAAAAACTGTTTTTT. It is translated as CASSSGTGGEKLFF.

This clonotype was detected ten times or more. The genes are TRBV12-3 or TRBV12-4 and TRBJ1-1; D is unclear. Trimming cost V 6 bases and J 4 bases, with 15 bases left between them. The CDR3 totals 14 residues. CDR3 nucleotide sequence: TGTGCCAGCAGCTCTTTCCGAGAGGGCACTGAAGCTTTCTTT. Amino acid sequence: CASSSFREGTEAFF.

This clonotype has just a few counts. J is TRBJ2-7 and V is TRBV7-9; D may be TRBD2 (6 bases). This CDR3 has 12 amino acids. Looked up from germline, CDR1 is SEHNR and CDR2 is FQNEAQ (reference sequence). The germline V and J ends were trimmed by 3 bases and 7 bases, with 10 bases remaining between them. DNA of the CDR3: TGTGCCAGCAGCTTCGGGAGTCGGGAGCAGTACTTC. This translates into CASSFGSREQYF.

The chain recombines TRBV20-1 with TRBJ2-1; D tentatively fits TRBD1 or TRBD2 (5 bases each). CDR3 length: 14 residues. Per the germline V gene, CDR1 is DFQATT and CDR2 is SNEGSKA (reference sequence). V lost 3 bases, J lost 5 bases, and 14 bases lay in between. CDR3 sequence reads: CSASETRGDNEQFF. Here the CDR3 DNA reads TGCAGTGCTAGTGAGACGAGGGGTGACAATGAGCAGTTCTTC.

This clonotype appeared many times. The chain carries TRBV7-3 and TRBJ2-2; 9 positions match TRBD2. The CDR3 runs to 17 residues. Looked up from germline, CDR1 is SGHTA and CDR2 is FQGTGA. V lost 2 bases to trimming and J lost 2 bases; unmatched junction nucleotides: 6. The CDR3 bases are TGTGCCAGCAGCTTACTTGGACTAGCGCTTAACACCGGGGAGCTGTTTTTT. Protein sequence: CASSLLGLALNTGELFF.

This clonotype was recorded at least ten times. The genes are TRBV27 and TRBJ2-7; 9 nucleotides match TRBD1. Germline CDR1 and CDR2: MNHEY and SMNVEV (reference sequence). The CDR3 has 14 residues. The V gene end was trimmed by 4 bases and the J gene end by 4 bases; junction bases not matched to a gene: 5. CDR3 in amino acids: CASSWGQGLYEQYF. DNA of the CDR3: TGTGCCAGCAGTTGGGGACAGGGATTGTACGAGCAGTACTTC.

This clonotype was detected only a few times. The chain employs TRBV5-4 and TRBJ2-2, with D tentatively TRBD1 (5 bases). Germline CDR1 and CDR2: SGHNT and YYREEE (reference sequence). There are 14 residues in the CDR3. V lost 0 bases and J lost 7, with 10 bases in between. The chain's CDR3 is CASSLGQIGGELFF. CDR3 in DNA: TGTGCCAGCAGCTTGGGACAGATTGGCGGGGAGCTGTTTTTT.

The genes are TRBV11-1 and TRBJ2-3; D unclear. The CDR3 is 16 residues long. Germline loops: CDR1 SGHAT, CDR2 FQDESV (reference sequence). The V end was cut by 4 bases, the J end by 6 bases, with 20 bases between. The CDR3 DNA reads as TGTGCCAGCAGCTCTCGGACCACCTCAAGTGAGGATACGCAGTATTTT. This encodes CASSSRTTSSEDTQYF.